The entry that follows covers one T cell receptor (beta chain) sequence. The source of the sample is a study of blood T cells in healthy people across ages. In the study overall: Through template switching, about one barcoded beta molecule was captured per two T cells, as measured in model experiments.

The CDR3 extends over 15 amino acids. Trimming at V came to 3 bases and at J to 5 bases, leaving 9 bases not matched to a gene. Germline V gene lookup returns CDR1 PRHDT and CDR2 FYEKMQ (reference sequence). Primed by a sample-barcoded 5' primer and a J-beta primer mix, a second PCR proceeded for roughly 6 to 12 cycles. TCRdb used MiXCR to reprocess the 5' RACE reads, holding one entry per CDR3 protein. The profile shows some 760,000 distinct CDR3 sequences, more than 20% of them singletons. These data also featured in a second study, about T cells of mothers and their children. That source notes: Healthy Caucasian mothers, a few in number, and their six children were the donors. Sequencing revealed no T cell clones that were persistent and microchimeric.

The chain carries TRBV13 and TRBJ2-5, with 7 positions matching TRBD1. The sample comprised blood. The TCR originated in a boy between 5 and 17 years old in good health. This CDR3 is CASSFELGRGETQYF. CDR3 sequence (DNA): TGTGCCAGCAGCTTTGAGCTCGGCAGGGGGGAGACCCAGTACTTC.